Listed here is a single T cell receptor beta chain. These data originate in a study of shared clonotypes between healthy human individuals. The table came from immunoSEQ multiplex PCR; TCRdb's copy has only in-frame clones and leaves some out. The table includes 450,000 to 600,000 clones, roughly 78% detected once. This CDR3 has 11 amino acids. Trimming removed 3 bases at V and 8 bases at J, with 5 bases between. Germline CDR1 and CDR2: SGHVS and FQNEAQ. The TCR originated in a woman aged 40 to 50 in good health. Some clones in this sample may be carry-over from other donors' samples. The chain has TRBV7-8 and TRBJ2-1, with D perhaps assigned TRBD1 or TRBD2 (5 bases each). The sequencing input was PBMCs. CDR3 DNA sequence: TGTGCCAGCAGCTTGGGGGATGAGCAGTTCTTC. Translating gives CASSLGDEQFF.